A selection of T cell receptor beta chains follows, all from one sample in a study of response to subunit inactivated influenza vaccine. MiXCR, applied by TCRdb to the RT-PCR reads, yields one record per CDR3 protein. The sample contains about 160,000 distinct CDR3 sequences, approximately 11% of which appear only once. Specimen: CD8+ T cells sorted from PBMCs, collected around 2 years after vaccination. These TCRs come from a man aged 45 to 70 who received an inactivated influenza vaccine. The CDR3 runs from the conserved cysteine through the conserved F or W. D genes are given only for firm matches. For some rows the clone size is stated as once, few or many, or as a class when expanded; others skip it.

- | TRBJ2-7 | few | TRBV3-1 | TGTGCCAGCAGCCAAGATTTGGGGTTGGAGCAGTACTTC | CASSQDLGLEQYF
TRBD2 | TRBJ2-1 | - | TRBV6-6 | TGTGCCATCAACGGGGGGGGTGAGCAGTTCTTC | CAINGGGEQFF
TRBD1 | TRBJ2-5 | - | TRBV24-1 | TGTGCCACCAGATCCGGGACAGGGGGTTATGAGACCCAGTACTTC | CATRSGTGGYETQYF
- | TRBJ1-1 | - | TRBV10-3 | TGTGCCATCAGTGATAGTGGTCCTGAAGCTTTCTTT | CAISDSGPEAFF
TRBD2 | TRBJ2-3 | many | TRBV6-2/TRBV6-3 | TGTGCCAGCAGTTACTCAAACCCGGGACTAGCGGGAGGTCTCACAGATACGCAGTATTTT | CASSYSNPGLAGGLTDTQYF
- | TRBJ1-1 | few | TRBV9 | TGTGCCAGCAGCGTGGGGAGTTACACTGAAGCTTTCTTT | CASSVGSYTEAFF
- | TRBJ1-1 | - | TRBV28 | TGTGCCAGCAGTCCAAGTATCCTAAACACTGAAGCTTTCTTT | CASSPSILNTEAFF
- | TRBJ2-5 | - | TRBV11-2 | TGTGCCAGCAGCTTGACGGGGGCAGGGAGTTATCAAGAGACCCAGTACTTC | CASSLTGAGSYQETQYF
- | TRBJ2-1 | - | TRBV4-1 | TGCGCCAGCAGCCTCGTAGGGGGTCCGGACAATGAGCAGTTCTTC | CASSLVGGPDNEQFF
TRBD2 | TRBJ2-7 | few | TRBV27 | TGTGCCAGCAGTTTATCACCTAGCGGGGCCGAGCAGTACTTC | CASSLSPSGAEQYF
TRBD1 | TRBJ2-7 | few | TRBV5-5 | TGTGCCAGCAGCTTAGACAGGGGGCGATCCTACGAGCAGTACTTC | CASSLDRGRSYEQYF
TRBD1 | TRBJ1-2 | few | TRBV7-9 | TGTGCCAGCAGCAAATTGGGACAGGCAGTCTATGGCTACACCTTC | CASSKLGQAVYGYTF
TRBD2 | TRBJ2-3 | - | TRBV7-6 | TGTGCCAGCAGCGAACTAGCGGAGAGCACAGATACGCAGTATTTT | CASSELAESTDTQYF
- | TRBJ2-7 | many | TRBV6-2/TRBV6-3 | TGTGCCAGCAGCTACGGGGGAAGCTACGAGCAGTACTTC | CASSYGGSYEQYF
- | TRBJ1-4 | - | TRBV12-3/TRBV12-4 | TGTGCCAGCAGTCCTGGGGCCGCAGGGAGCGAAAAACTGTTTTTT | CASSPGAAGSEKLFF
- | TRBJ2-3 | many | TRBV5-5 | TGTGCCAGCAGCTTGGACGTCGGAGATACGCAGTATTTT | CASSLDVGDTQYF
- | TRBJ1-1 | many | TRBV5-6 | TGTGCCAGCAGCCCTTCCCAGGGGTATGTGATGAACACTGAAGCTTTCTTT | CASSPSQGYVMNTEAFF
TRBD1 | TRBJ1-2 | few | TRBV4-3 | TGCGCCAGCAGCCAGGGGCGGACAGGGGGCGATGTACGCGGCTACACCTTC | CASSQGRTGGDVRGYTF
- | TRBJ2-7 | few | TRBV11-2 | TGTGCCAGCAGCTTAGTAGCCCAAACCTACGAGCAGTACTTC | CASSLVAQTYEQYF
- | TRBJ2-1 | - | TRBV9 | TGTGCCAGCAGCGTAGAGGGCCGGAGCTCCTACAATGAGCAGTTCTTC | CASSVEGRSSYNEQFF
- | TRBJ1-5 | few | TRBV27 | TGTGCCAGCAGTCCAAGGACAGATAGCAATCAGCCCCAGCATTTT | CASSPRTDSNQPQHF
- | TRBJ1-6 | once | TRBV7-9 | TGTGCCAGCAGCTTAAATTCCGGGGGTGGTTCACCCCTCCACTTT | CASSLNSGGGSPLHF
- | TRBJ2-7 | few | TRBV20-1 | TGCAGTGCTAGAGATCTAGACCGGGGGTACGAGCAGTACTTC | CSARDLDRGYEQYF
- | TRBJ2-1 | - | TRBV4-3 | TGCGCCAGCAGCCAAGGCAGCGCTTTAAGCTCCTACAATGAGCAGTTCTTC | CASSQGSALSSYNEQFF
TRBD2 | TRBJ2-3 | - | TRBV4-1 | TGCGCCATCAGCCAAGATAACGGGGGGAGCACAGATACGCAGTATTTT | CAISQDNGGSTDTQYF
- | TRBJ2-5 | few | TRBV20-1 | TGCAGTGCTAGAGATCTGGGTATGGAGACCCAGTACTTC | CSARDLGMETQYF
- | TRBJ2-1 | few | TRBV4-3 | TGCGCCAGCAGCCAAGATCTTGGACTGAAGTCCTACAATGAGCAGTTCTTC | CASSQDLGLKSYNEQFF
TRBD2 | TRBJ2-3 | - | TRBV27 | TGTGCCAGCTTGAGCCAGCGGGGACCAGATACGCAGTATTTT | CASLSQRGPDTQYF
TRBD1 | TRBJ2-3 | - | TRBV7-9 | TGTGCCAGCGGGCAGGGGGAGAACACAGATACGCAGTATTTT | CASGQGENTDTQYF
- | TRBJ2-3 | - | TRBV6-1 | TGTGCCAGCAGTCTGAGCGGAACTAGCACAGATACGCAGTATTTT | CASSLSGTSTDTQYF
- | TRBJ2-2 | many | TRBV11-2 | TGTGCCAGCAGCATCCGACTAGATAACACCGGGGAGCTGTTTTTT | CASSIRLDNTGELFF
- | TRBJ1-5 | few | TRBV30 | TGTGCCTGGACCGATACCGGGAGAAGTCAGCCCCAGCATTTT | CAWTDTGRSQPQHF
TRBD2 | TRBJ2-5 | few | TRBV2 | TGTGCCAGCAGCGCCCGGGACTACTCCCGGATAGAGACCCAGTACTTC | CASSARDYSRIETQYF
- | TRBJ1-6 | many | TRBV7-2 | TGTGCCAGCAGCTTAGATACAGGGTCCACACCCCTCCACTTT | CASSLDTGSTPLHF
- | TRBJ1-1 | few | TRBV4-3 | TGCGCCAGCAGCCAAGATTCGGGAACGCCCGCAGCTTTCTTT | CASSQDSGTPAAFF
TRBD1 | TRBJ1-2 | - | TRBV12-3/TRBV12-4 | TGTGCCAGCAGTTTAAGACAGGGACACTATGGCTACACCTTC | CASSLRQGHYGYTF
- | TRBJ2-7 | few | TRBV28 | TGTGCCAGCAGCTCACCCATGGACAGCTTGGTCTACGAGCAGTACTTC | CASSSPMDSLVYEQYF
TRBD1 | TRBJ2-1 | - | TRBV20-1 | TGCAGTGCCTCGGGGACAGGGCGTAACTACAATGAGCAGTTCTTC | CSASGTGRNYNEQFF
- | TRBJ1-2 | - | TRBV5-6 | TGTGCCAGCAGCTTGGGGGCCTCCTTCGGCTATGGCTACACCTTC | CASSLGASFGYGYTF
- | TRBJ2-7 | many | TRBV4-1 | TGCGCCAGCAGCCAGGGACTGGGAATTTACGAGCAGTACTTC | CASSQGLGIYEQYF
- | TRBJ2-1 | - | TRBV7-6 | TGTGCCAGCAGCTTAATCGGTCCTAATGAGCAGTTCTTC | CASSLIGPNEQFF
TRBD2 | TRBJ2-2 | many | TRBV6-1 | TGTGCCAGCAGTACCCTAGCGGGGGGCGCCACGGGCACCGGGGAGCTGTTTTTT | CASSTLAGGATGTGELFF
TRBD2 | TRBJ2-1 | many | TRBV13 | TGTGCCAGCAGCTTCACTAGCGGGAGGGCTGGTAATGAGCAGTTCTTC | CASSFTSGRAGNEQFF
- | TRBJ1-1 | few | TRBV13 | TGTGCCAGCAGGCTTAACGGACAGACTGAAGCTTTCTTT | CASRLNGQTEAFF
- | TRBJ2-1 | - | TRBV6-5 | TGTGCCAGCAGTTATTTCAGGGACAATGAGCAGTTCTTC | CASSYFRDNEQFF
- | TRBJ1-1 | - | TRBV29-1 | TGCAGCGTTGGGGGACATCTGAACACTGAAGCTTTCTTT | CSVGGHLNTEAFF